One sample yielded the 22 T cell receptor beta chains listed below, sequenced in a study of blood T cell repertoires in COVID-19 (TCRdb year 2020). The method was the immunoSEQ multiplex PCR assay. The immuneACCESS repertoire file appears here via TCRdb, limited to in-frame rearrangements. These files lack a portion of the clones; in checked studies, under half of the deficit traces to unresolved V genes, and the cause of the others is not known. The sample has roughly 250,000 clones on record, more than 85% of them singletons. The ten largest account for about 1.5% of the sample. The sequenced material came from PBMCs or T cells enriched from blood (not recorded which). Receptors were obtained from a woman in her forties or fifties who had recovered from COVID-19.

The V gene is TRBV10-2, the J gene TRBJ2-1; 8 bases agree with TRBD2. The CDR3 is 15 residues long. Unmatched junction bases numbered 5, after V lost 5 bases and J lost 2 bases. The germline V gene has CDR1 WSHSY and CDR2 SAAADI. This CDR3 reads CASSREREPYNEQFF. The CDR3 DNA reads as TGCGCCAGCAGTAGGGAGCGGGAGCCCTACAATGAGCAGTTCTTC.

The rearrangement links TRBV3-1 (or the pseudogene TRBV3-2) to TRBJ1-4; 9 bases map to TRBD1. CDR1 LGHDT and CDR2 YNNKEL come from the germline V gene (reference sequence). The CDR3 length is 15 residues. V lost 4 bases and J lost 7; bases outside the gene matches: 7. The CDR3 region is CASSPPGQGSEKLFF. CDR3 sequence (DNA): TGTGCCAGCAGCCCTCCGGGACAGGGAAGTGAAAAACTGTTTTTT.

CDR3 DNA sequence: TGTGCCAGCAGCGGCCAACTCCACGGGGTCTATGGCTACACCTTC. Amino acids: CASSGQLHGVYGYTF. This rearrangement joins TRBV5-8 to TRBJ1-2; D call uncertain. CDR3 length: 15 amino acids. Trimming took 4 bases from V and 4 from J, leaving 17 bases between them. CDR1 is SGHTS, CDR2 YDEGEE, per germline.

This chain connects TRBV19 to TRBJ1-5, with 9 nucleotides matching TRBD1. This CDR3 has 14 amino acids. The trim removed 7 bases at V and 9 bases at J, leaving 10 bases unmatched. Germline values: CDR1 LNHDA, CDR2 SQIVND (reference sequence). The chain's CDR3 is CASTPGQGPLPQHF. As DNA, the CDR3 is TGTGCCAGTACCCCGGGACAGGGCCCTCTGCCCCAGCATTTT.

This clone occurred a few times. The chain carries TRBV5-4 and TRBJ1-1, with TRBD1 matching over 8 bases. The V segment lost 2 bases and the J segment 5 bases; nucleotides outside the gene matches: 2. Germline lookup yields CDR1 SGHNT and CDR2 YYREEE (reference sequence). This CDR3 is built from 13 residues. The CDR3 nucleotides read TGTGCCAGCAGCTTCCAGGGGGCAACTGAAGCTTTCTTT. Translated: CASSFQGATEAFF.

The J gene is TRBJ2-5, the V gene TRBV3-1 (or the pseudogene TRBV3-2); perhaps TRBD2 as D (7 bases). V gave up 2 bases and J gave up 11 bases, with 15 bases separating them. Germline V gene lookup returns CDR1 LGHDT and CDR2 YNNKEL (reference sequence). This CDR3 spans 13 amino acids. The CDR3, as DNA: TGTGCCAGCAGCCAATTCGAAGGGGGGGCACAGTACTTC. As protein: CASSQFEGGAQYF.

V usage is TRBV4-1 and J usage is TRBJ1-6; 8 positions match TRBD1. There are 16 residues in the CDR3. The V gene end was trimmed by 0 bases and the J gene end by 9 bases; junction bases not matched to a gene: 7. CDR1 and CDR2 from the germline V gene are MGHRA and YSYEKL. The CDR3 nucleotides read TGCGCCAGCAGCCAAGAGTGGCCCCAGGGGGCTTCACCCCTCCACTTT. Translated: CASSQEWPQGASPLHF.

The chain links TRBV2 to TRBJ2-7, with D possibly being TRBD2 (6 bases). Germline V gives CDR1 SNHLY, CDR2 FYNNEI. Trimming stripped 6 bases from V and 5 bases from J, with 11 bases between. This CDR3 comprises 12 residues. The CDR3 DNA reads as TGTGCCAGCAGGGAGGGAGGCGACGAGCAGTACTTC. Translation gives CASREGGDEQYF.

V usage is TRBV4-2 and J usage is TRBJ2-1; TRBD2 matches at 9 bases. Germline CDR1 reads LGHNA; CDR2 reads YNFKEQ. With 0 bases clipped from V and 5 bases from J, the junction kept 8 bases outside the gene matches. This CDR3 contains 17 residues. CDR3 loop: CASSQDPSLAGNNEQFF. Written as DNA, the CDR3 is TGTGCCAGCAGCCAAGATCCCAGCCTAGCGGGAAACAATGAGCAGTTCTTC.

The V and J genes are TRBV10-3 and TRBJ2-2; no firm D call. V lost 6 bases and J lost 4, with 3 bases in between. Germline values: CDR1 ENHRY, CDR2 SYGVKD. This CDR3 comprises 11 residues. DNA of the CDR3: TGTGCCATCAGGAGCACCGGGGAGCTGTTTTTT. This gives the protein CAIRSTGELFF.

The sample holds a few counts of this clone. The V gene is TRBV7-2, the J gene TRBJ2-5; D call uncertain. Looked up from germline, CDR1 is SGHTA and CDR2 is FQGNSA. V gave up 3 bases and J gave up 1 base, with 12 bases separating them. The CDR3 consists of 15 residues. CDR3 region: CASSLNLGLQETQYF. CDR3 DNA: TGTGCCAGCAGCTTGAACCTGGGCCTCCAAGAGACCCAGTACTTC.

The chain has TRBV19 and TRBJ2-3; TRBD2 matches at 10 bases. CDR3 length: 15 residues. CDR1 and CDR2 from the germline V gene are LNHDA and SQIVND (reference sequence). The ends lost 5 bases at V and 1 base at J; junction bases unmatched: 3. The DNA for the CDR3 is TGTGCCAGTAGTGAAGCGGGAGGGCGCACAGATACGCAGTATTTT. Protein sequence: CASSEAGGRTDTQYF.

V and J are TRBV28 and TRBJ1-1; 12 bases fit TRBD1. CDR1 is MDHEN and CDR2 is SYDVKM in the germline V gene. This CDR3 comprises 16 residues. Germline trimming cut 3 bases from V and 5 bases from J; bases unmatched to any gene: 7. CDR3 sequence (DNA): TGTGCCAGCAGTTTGGCCGGGACAGGGGGCGAAACTGAAGCTTTCTTT. Encoded protein: CASSLAGTGGETEAFF.

V usage is TRBV18 and J usage is TRBJ2-1, with D perhaps matching TRBD2 (5 bases). Per germline, CDR1 KGHSH and CDR2 LQKENI. The CDR3 runs 16 residues. V gave up 3 bases and J gave up 0 bases, with 12 bases separating them. CDR3 bases: TGTGCCAGCTCACCTTCCTTAGCGCGCTCCTACAATGAGCAGTTCTTC. This codes for CASSPSLARSYNEQFF.

The V gene is TRBV6-1, the J gene TRBJ2-1; 8 bases are a match to TRBD1. V shed 3 bases, J shed 5 bases, and the junction held 0 bases outside the gene matches. Per germline, CDR1 MNHNS and CDR2 SASEGT. This CDR3 spans 13 amino acids. The CDR3 spells CASSEGQDNEQFF. Written as DNA, the CDR3 is TGTGCCAGCAGTGAGGGACAGGACAATGAGCAGTTCTTC.

This chain uses TRBV9 with TRBJ2-3, with 7 nucleotides matching TRBD2. The CDR3 covers 15 residues. The junction had 10 bases not matched to a gene; V was cut back by 3 bases and J by 6 bases. The germline V gene has CDR1 SGDLS and CDR2 YYNGEE. The CDR3 region has the DNA TGTGCCAGCAGCGCCCCCTTGGCGGGAGTGGATACGCAGTATTTT. Protein product: CASSAPLAGVDTQYF.

The chain has TRBV28 and TRBJ1-1, with a tentative D call TRBD1 (6 bases). Trimming took off 4 bases at V and 6 bases at J, with 18 bases between the two ends. CDR1 and CDR2 from the germline V gene are MDHEN and SYDVKM. CDR3 size: 15 residues. CDR3: CASSSSAGGRAEAFF. The CDR3, as DNA: TGTGCCAGCAGTTCCTCTGCGGGGGGCAGGGCTGAAGCTTTCTTT.

The CDR3 loop is CASSPDADRVGYTF. For the CDR3, the DNA is TGTGCCAGCAGCCCCGACGCGGACAGGGTTGGCTACACCTTC. The chain employs TRBV6-4 and TRBJ1-2; the match to TRBD1 covers 8 bases. V lost 6 bases and J lost 7; bases outside the gene matches: 10. The CDR3 runs to 14 residues. Germline lookup yields CDR1 MRHNA and CDR2 SNTAGT.

This clone was observed a handful of times. J is TRBJ2-1 and V is TRBV28, with 10 bases lining up with TRBD2. J was trimmed by 4 bases and V by 7 bases; bases with no gene match: 4. Germline values: CDR1 MDHEN, CDR2 SYDVKM. The CDR3 sequence is 14 residues long. CDR3 DNA sequence: TGTGCCAGCATATGGACTAGCGGATACAATGAGCAGTTCTTC. This codes for CASIWTSGYNEQFF.

The chain carries TRBV7-9 and TRBJ2-7; D possibly corresponds to TRBD2 (6 bases). The V and J ends lost 1 base and 0 bases respectively, with 13 bases between them. This CDR3 has 16 amino acids. The germline V gene has CDR1 SEHNR and CDR2 FQNEAQ (reference sequence). In nucleotides, the CDR3 is TGTGCCAGCAGCTTAGACCTTGGGGGGTACTCCTACGAGCAGTACTTC. It codes for CASSLDLGGYSYEQYF.

This clone was recorded a few times. V gene TRBV30 combines with J gene TRBJ1-3; TRBD1 might be the D (5 bases). Trimming left V 4 bases short and J 4 bases short, with 8 bases between. Germline CDR1 is GTSNPN and CDR2 is SVGIG (reference sequence). The CDR3 loop spans 12 amino acids. CDR3 region: CAWMRQGNTIYF. DNA of the CDR3: TGTGCCTGGATGAGACAGGGAAACACCATATATTTT.

The chain employs TRBV27 and TRBJ1-6; no reliable D call. Deletions cut 0 bases from V and 7 bases from J, with 10 bases between. The CDR3 runs to 15 residues. The V gene's germline CDR1 is MNHEY and CDR2 SMNVEV (reference sequence). This CDR3 is CASSLSRGSNSPLHF. The DNA for the CDR3 is TGTGCCAGCAGTTTATCCCGGGGATCAAATTCACCCCTCCACTTT.